This T cell receptor beta chain was documented in a study of CD8 T cells in Susac syndrome. On the study more broadly: When their blood was taken, the Susac syndrome patients had either not yet had any therapy, were taking corticosteroids, or were taking intravenous immunoglobulin alone.

The length of the CDR3 is 11 residues. Germline V CDR1 and CDR2: DFQATT, SNEGSKA (reference sequence). V lost 3 bases and J 8 bases, leaving 10 bases between the germline ends. When the RNA was reverse transcribed, random hexamers were used with an input of about 0.5 to 1 ug. Using its own MiXCR run on the immunoSEQ multiplex PCR reads, TCRdb lists one record per CDR3 protein. This sample has under 200,000 distinct CDR3 sequences; approximately 94% occur once, and the top ten carry roughly 0.12%. This receptor was identified in a human donor with Susac syndrome. Source material: CD4+ T cells from PBMCs. The chain has TRBV20-1 and TRBJ1-2; D is unresolved. The CDR3 protein is CSARRSEGYTF. Here the CDR3 DNA reads TGCAGTGCTAGGCGTTCGGAAGGCTACACCTTC.